The 3 T cell receptor beta chains below come from one sample, sequenced in a study of T cells in localized non-small cell lung cancer. Here immunoSEQ multiplex PCR was the method, and the copy in TCRdb shows in-frame clones only, minus some. The data hold over 20,000 clones, with about 93% observed a single time. The material was peripheral blood, obtained before any cancer treatment. These receptors were collected from a woman aged 35 to 70 with stage I lung adenocarcinoma.

The chain uses TRBV10-1 and TRBJ2-3; 10 bases match TRBD2. The germline V gene encodes CDR1 WNHNN and CDR2 SYGVQD (reference sequence). With V trimmed by 8 bases and J by 7 bases, 12 bases remained unmatched. The CDR3 has 15 amino acids. This chain's CDR3 is CASPNSGRAKYTQYF. For the CDR3, the DNA is TGCGCCAGCCCCAACAGCGGGAGGGCCAAGTATACGCAGTATTTT.

The chain links TRBV7-7 to TRBJ2-4; TRBD2 matches 8 bases. V was pared by 10 bases and J by 0 bases, with 5 bases of the junction left unmatched. CDR1 SSHAT and CDR2 FNYEAQ come from the germline V gene (reference sequence). The CDR3 is 14 residues long. CDR3: CANPGGGAKNIQYF. Here the CDR3 DNA reads TGTGCCAACCCGGGGGGGGGAGCCAAAAACATTCAGTACTTC. The full variable domain, with the rest looked up from reference TRBV7-7 and TRBJ2-4, is GAGVSQSPRYKVTKRGQDVTLRCDPISSHATLYWYQQALGQGPEFLTYFNYEAQPDKSGLPSDRFSAERPEGSISTLTIQRTEQRDSAMYRCANPGGGAKNIQYFGAGTRLSVL.

The V call is TRBV9, the J call TRBJ2-1; D gene ambiguous. The CDR3 extends over 13 amino acids. Trimming removed 0 bases from V and 2 bases from J, with 3 bases in between. Germline V lookup: CDR1 SGDLS, CDR2 YYNGEE. In DNA, the CDR3 is TGTGCCAGCAGCGTAGGCACCTACAATGAGCAGTTCTTC. Translation: CASSVGTYNEQFF.